A single sample gave rise to the 22 T cell receptor beta chains below, sequenced in a study of monozygotic twins with inflammatory bowel disease. TCRdb reprocessed the 5' RACE reads; each CDR3 protein has one entry and no DNA is given. The sample data list 300,000 to 400,000 distinct CDR3 sequences. The sample taken for sequencing was blood. These receptors were taken from a human donor with ulcerative colitis or Crohn's disease, or a healthy co-twin of an affected twin (not recorded which).

The chain is built from TRBV5-5 and TRBJ2-2; the D call from TCRdb, TRBD2, cannot be confirmed without DNA. Per the germline V gene, CDR1 is SGHKS and CDR2 is YYEKEE (reference sequence). The CDR3 consists of 15 residues. This chain's CDR3 is CASSPREGNTGELFF.

The V and J genes are TRBV6-1 and TRBJ2-4; without DNA, the TCRdb call of TRBD1 cannot be checked. This CDR3 has 16 residues. Germline values: CDR1 MNHNS, CDR2 SASEGT. CDR3: CASSGRDRVAKNIQYF.

The chain combines TRBV6-4 with TRBJ2-1; the TCRdb call, TRBD2, lacks DNA for checking. Germline V lookup: CDR1 MRHNA, CDR2 SNTAGT. This CDR3 has 15 amino acids. The CDR3: CASRRDSGSYNEQFF.

This chain's CDR3 is CASSESNAGELFF. This chain links TRBV10-2 with TRBJ2-2. The CDR3 spans 13 residues. The V gene's germline CDR1 is WSHSY and CDR2 SAAADI.

This chain connects TRBV7-9 to TRBJ1-4. The CDR3 consists of 15 residues. The germline V gene encodes CDR1 SEHNR and CDR2 FQNEAQ (reference sequence). The CDR3 sequence: CASSSGSSTNEKLFF.

CDR3 in amino acids: CASSLLPGTGGNHGYTF. V gene TRBV28 combines with J gene TRBJ1-2; TCRdb names TRBD1, which stays unverified in the absence of DNA. Per germline, CDR1 MDHEN and CDR2 SYDVKM. CDR3 length equals 17 residues.

The chain links TRBV5-1 to TRBJ2-7; TCRdb outputs TRBD1, but without DNA this stays unchecked. This CDR3 is built from 14 residues. The germline V gene has CDR1 SGHRS and CDR2 YFSETQ. CDR3 sequence reads: CASSDRGHNYEQYF.

This chain connects TRBV5-1 to TRBJ2-5; the TCRdb call, TRBD1, lacks DNA for checking. Germline assignment: CDR1 SGHRS and CDR2 YFSETQ. The CDR3 has 15 residues. CDR3 sequence reads: CASSLATGTQETQYF.

The V gene is TRBV20-1, the J gene TRBJ2-1; TCRdb's D gene call, TRBD2, goes unchecked for lack of DNA. The CDR3 length is 16 residues. Per the germline V gene, CDR1 is DFQATT and CDR2 is SNEGSKA (reference sequence). Here the CDR3 reads CSARDTGLAVYNEQFF.

V usage is TRBV5-1 and J usage is TRBJ1-5; TCRdb reports TRBD1, a call that lacks DNA to check it against. There are 15 residues in the CDR3. In germline, CDR1 is SGHRS, CDR2 YFSETQ. The CDR3 sequence: CASSLGDSTIQPQHF.

V usage is TRBV28 and J usage is TRBJ2-1; the TRBD1 assignment by TCRdb is unverifiable without DNA. This CDR3 region has 17 residues. In germline, CDR1 is MDHEN, CDR2 SYDVKM. This CDR3 reads CASSPRGRTVTYNEQFF.

The chain joins TRBV25-1 to TRBJ2-1; the D call from TCRdb, TRBD1, cannot be confirmed without DNA. The CDR3 runs to 14 residues. CDR1 MGHDK and CDR2 SYGVNS come from the germline V gene. CDR3 in amino acids: CASSVPGAADEQFF. Full variable domain (missing parts from reference TRBV25-1 and TRBJ2-1): EADIYQTPRYLVIGTGKKITLECSQTMGHDKMYWYQQDPGMELHLIHYSYGVNSTEKGDLSSESTVSRIRTEHFPLTLESARPSHTSQYLCASSVPGAADEQFFGPGTRLTVL.

The chain employs TRBV7-2 and TRBJ2-7; the D gene TCRdb calls, TRBD2, cannot be checked with no DNA. This CDR3 is built from 14 residues. Germline loops: CDR1 SGHTA, CDR2 FQGNSA. CDR3 in amino acids: CATTTSGGAYEQYF.

The gene calls are TRBV6-5 and TRBJ2-6; TCRdb proposes TRBD1, but this gene call is untestable without DNA. Germline CDR1 reads MNHEY; CDR2 reads SVGAGI. The CDR3 consists of 18 residues. CDR3 residues: CASSNRDRGTSGANVLTF.

The V call is TRBV4-1, the J call TRBJ2-7; TCRdb's D call, TRBD2, is unchecked because there is no DNA. The CDR3 covers 17 residues. Per germline, CDR1 MGHRA and CDR2 YSYEKL. CDR3 region: CASSQYSGLADTYEQYF.

The chain recombines TRBV7-2 with TRBJ1-5. This CDR3 has 13 amino acids. CDR1 is SGHTA, CDR2 FQGNSA, per germline. The CDR3 sequence: CASSYWSNQPQHF.

This chain joins TRBV12-3 or TRBV12-4 and TRBJ1-1. CDR3 size: 14 residues. The CDR3 here is CASSYRGTTSEAFF.

The chain couples TRBV6-2 or TRBV6-3 to TRBJ2-1. Germline assignment: CDR1 MNHEY and CDR2 SVGEGT. The CDR3 has 14 amino acids. The CDR3 sequence: CASSPIGVYNEQFF.

The V gene is TRBV12-3 or TRBV12-4, the J gene TRBJ2-5; TCRdb's D call of TRBD1 is untestable without DNA. The CDR3 totals 14 residues. CDR3 loop: CASSSDRQPETQYF.

The chain joins TRBV7-2 to TRBJ1-2. The CDR3 runs to 14 residues. Germline V gene sequence: CDR1 SGHTA, CDR2 FQGNSA. This chain's CDR3 is CASSLWQGVYGYTF.

CDR3 loop: CASSQVNRGNEQYF. The chain has TRBV4-3 and TRBJ2-7; TCRdb's D call, TRBD1, is unchecked because there is no DNA. This CDR3 spans 14 amino acids. The germline CDR1 and CDR2 sequences are LGHNA and YSLEER.

This chain links TRBV20-1 with TRBJ1-5; without DNA, the TCRdb call of TRBD1 cannot be checked. CDR1 and CDR2 from the germline V gene are DFQATT and SNEGSKA (reference sequence). The CDR3 runs 14 residues. CDR3 loop: CSAIKGGNNQPQHF.